What follows describes a single TCR beta chain. Antigen: not known. This specimen belongs to a study of cytomegalovirus exposure and HLA in healthy donors. Study results and limitations: According to reports, the classifier identified cytomegalovirus status with high specificity and sensitivity. Associated with cytomegalovirus, according to the listing, were 150 to 200 TCR beta chains. Across donors, most TCRs were seen rarely, yet some public ones were widespread.

After removal of 3 bases from V and 3 bases from J, the junction contained 2 bases not matched to a gene. Germline CDR1 reads SGHVS; CDR2 reads FQNEAQ. The CDR3 totals 15 residues. Donors came from a validation cohort of about 110 subjects, distinct from the first 666-subject cohort. Clones were read by immunoSEQ multiplex PCR, and TCRdb kept only the in-frame ones, dropping some. The sample has about 88,000 clones, 84% seen once. This sequence was found in a woman aged 18-35 years in good health and CMV-seropositive. Material: PBMCs. V is TRBV7-8 and J is TRBJ2-7; 13 nucleotides align to TRBD2. CDR3 DNA: TGTGCCAGCAGCTTCGGGACTAGCGGGGACTACGAGCAGTACTTC. Residues: CASSFGTSGDYEQYF.